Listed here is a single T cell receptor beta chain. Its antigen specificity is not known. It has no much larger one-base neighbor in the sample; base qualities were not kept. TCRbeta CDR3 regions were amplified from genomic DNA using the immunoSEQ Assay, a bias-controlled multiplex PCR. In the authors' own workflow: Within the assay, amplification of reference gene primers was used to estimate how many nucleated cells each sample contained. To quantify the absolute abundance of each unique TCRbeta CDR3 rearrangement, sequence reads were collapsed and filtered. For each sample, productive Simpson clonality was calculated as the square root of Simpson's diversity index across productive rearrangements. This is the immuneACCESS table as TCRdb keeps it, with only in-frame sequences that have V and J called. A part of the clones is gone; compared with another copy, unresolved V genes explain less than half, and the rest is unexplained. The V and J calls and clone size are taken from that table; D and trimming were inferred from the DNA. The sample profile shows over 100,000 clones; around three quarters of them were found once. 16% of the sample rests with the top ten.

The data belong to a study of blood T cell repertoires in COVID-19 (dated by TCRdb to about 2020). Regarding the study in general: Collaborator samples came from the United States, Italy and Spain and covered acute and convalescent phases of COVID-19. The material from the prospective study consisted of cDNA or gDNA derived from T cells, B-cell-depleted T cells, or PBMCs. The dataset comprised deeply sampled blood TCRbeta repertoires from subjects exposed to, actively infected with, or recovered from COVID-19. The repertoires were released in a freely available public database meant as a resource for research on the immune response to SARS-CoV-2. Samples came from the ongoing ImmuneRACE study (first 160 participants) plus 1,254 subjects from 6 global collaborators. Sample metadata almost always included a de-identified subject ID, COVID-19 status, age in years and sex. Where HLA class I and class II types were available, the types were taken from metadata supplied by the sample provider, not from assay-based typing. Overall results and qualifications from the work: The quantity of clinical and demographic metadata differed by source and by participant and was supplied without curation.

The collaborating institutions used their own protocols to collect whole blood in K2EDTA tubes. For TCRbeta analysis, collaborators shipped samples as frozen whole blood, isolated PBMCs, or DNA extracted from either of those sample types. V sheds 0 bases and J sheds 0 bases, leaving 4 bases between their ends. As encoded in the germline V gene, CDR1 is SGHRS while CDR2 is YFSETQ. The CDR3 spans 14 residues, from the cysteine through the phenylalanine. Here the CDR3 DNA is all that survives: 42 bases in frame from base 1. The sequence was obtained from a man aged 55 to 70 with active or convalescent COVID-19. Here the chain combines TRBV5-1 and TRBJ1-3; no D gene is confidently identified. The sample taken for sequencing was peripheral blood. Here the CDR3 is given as CASSLANSGNTIYF. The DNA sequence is TGCGCCAGCAGCTTGGCCAACTCTGGAAACACCATATATTTT.